These T cell receptor beta chains were read from a single sample in a study of blood T cell repertoires in COVID-19. Sequencing was performed with immunoSEQ multiplex PCR; in TCRdb, only in-frame clones are kept and a portion is missing. The repertoire has nearly 250,000 clones, approximately 84% of them found once; the top ten carry around 1.9%. Sequenced: peripheral blood. Receptor source: an elderly woman with acute or convalescent COVID-19. CDR3s include the opening cysteine and the closing phenylalanine or tryptophan. D genes are given only for firm matches. Some rows mark clone size as missing; the rest say once, few, many or name a class of expanded clone.

-	TRBD1	TRBV9	TRBJ1-2	TGTGCCAGCAGCGTAACTTCGCGGGGACAGGGGGCCTCGAACTATGGCTACACCTTC	CASSVTSRGQGASNYGYTF
few	TRBD1	TRBV7-3	TRBJ2-5	TGTGCCAGCAGCCCCTTTTCCCGGGACAGGGGCGTAGAGACCCAGTACTTC	CASSPFSRDRGVETQYF
-	TRBD2	TRBV6-1	TRBJ2-5	TGTGCCAGCAGTGAGGCAACGGGACTAGCGGGACAAGAGACCCAGTACTTC	CASSEATGLAGQETQYF
few	TRBD1	TRBV9	TRBJ2-2	TGTGCCAGCAGCCCCATAAGGACAGGGAAAGCCGGGGAGCTGTTTTTT	CASSPIRTGKAGELFF
-	-	TRBV5-1	TRBJ1-1	TGCGCCAGCAGCTCCGGGAATGAAGCTTTCTTT	CASSSGNEAFF
few	TRBD1	TRBV7-2	TRBJ1-2	TGTGCCAGCAGCTTACTTGGACAGGGCTATGGCTACACCTTC	CASSLLGQGYGYTF
-	TRBD2	TRBV5-1	TRBJ2-3	TGCGCCAGCAGCCTCCAGACTAGCGGGGGGTTATTAGATACGCAGTATTTT	CASSLQTSGGLLDTQYF
-	TRBD2	TRBV5-8	TRBJ2-1	TGTGCCAGCAGCCCACAACCGGGACTAGCTAGTGAGCAGTTCTTC	CASSPQPGLASEQFF
-	-	TRBV7-4	TRBJ2-2	TGTGCCAGCAGCGGGGGGGCCTACGAAATAGATTCGAACACCGGGGAGCTGTTTTTT	CASSGGAYEIDSNTGELFF
-	-	TRBV15	TRBJ2-1	TGTGCCACCAGCAGAGCTAGCCTAATCTCCTACAATGAGCAGTTCTTC	CATSRASLISYNEQFF
-	-	TRBV13	TRBJ1-1	TGTGCCAGCAGCTTATGGAGGAACACTGAAGCTTTCTTT	CASSLWRNTEAFF
-	-	TRBV19	TRBJ1-1	TGTGCCAGTAGTATATTACAGGGAGCTGAAGCTTTCTTT	CASSILQGAEAFF
-	TRBD2	TRBV11-2	TRBJ2-5	TGTGCCAGCAGCTTGGGACTAGCGGTACAAGAGACCCAGTACTTC	CASSLGLAVQETQYF
-	TRBD1	TRBV7-3	TRBJ2-2	TGTGCCAGCAGCGCTCAGGGACAGCGTATAAACACCGGGGAGCTGTTTTTT	CASSAQGQRINTGELFF
-	-	TRBV7-9	TRBJ2-5	TGTGCCAGCAGCCTCCCCCAGGGTTACCAAGAGACCCAGTACTTC	CASSLPQGYQETQYF
-	TRBD1	TRBV28	TRBJ2-7	TGTGCCAGCAGAACTCCGCCGGGACAGGGCTACGAGCAGTACTTC	CASRTPPGQGYEQYF
few	-	TRBV28	TRBJ1-5	TGTGCCAGCAGTTTGGGGGCCAGGAGCAATCAGCCCCAGCATTTT	CASSLGARSNQPQHF
-	-	TRBV7-3	TRBJ2-1	TGTGCCAGCAGCTTAGACACTAGGACCTACAATGAGCAGTTCTTC	CASSLDTRTYNEQFF
-	TRBD2	TRBV28	TRBJ2-1	TGTGCCACTAGAGTCCTGGCGCCTAGCGGGAGGGGAGGGTACAATGAGCAGTTCTTC	CATRVLAPSGRGGYNEQFF
few	TRBD1	TRBV19	TRBJ2-1	TGTGCCAGTGTGAGGTCAGGGGGCGTGTACAATGAGCAGTTCTTC	CASVRSGGVYNEQFF
-	-	TRBV15	TRBJ2-2	TGTGCCACCTCCGCATCAGCGAACACCGGGGAGCTGTTTTTT	CATSASANTGELFF
-	-	TRBV5-6	TRBJ1-1	TGTGCCAGCAGCTATGAGTCGCACGGCACTGAAGCTTTCTTT	CASSYESHGTEAFF
-	-	TRBV4-2	TRBJ2-1	TGTGCCAGCAGCCGCAAGGGTCTAACGGGGTTGTACAATGAGCAGTTCTTC	CASSRKGLTGLYNEQFF
-	-	TRBV19	TRBJ1-4	TGTGCCAGTCAAAGACAGCTGAGGATTAATGAAAAACTGTTTTTT	CASQRQLRINEKLFF
-	-	TRBV27	TRBJ2-7	TGTGCCAGCAGTCCAAGGGGGGAGGGGCGCCTTGGTTCCTACGAGCAGTACTTC	CASSPRGEGRLGSYEQYF
-	TRBD1	TRBV20-1	TRBJ2-4	TGCAGTGCTAGTCAGACAGGGGCCAAAAACATTCAGTACTTC	CSASQTGAKNIQYF
-	TRBD2	TRBV7-9	TRBJ2-3	TGTGCCAGCAGCTTTTCCCTAGCGGCCAATATAGATACGCAGTATTTT	CASSFSLAANIDTQYF
once	-	TRBV3-1/TRBV3-2	TRBJ2-1	TGTGCCAGCAGCCAAGGCGTCGGGGAGCAGTTCTTC	CASSQGVGEQFF
-	-	TRBV6-5	TRBJ1-2	TGTGCCAGCAGTTCCAGGGTTCCCCCCAACTATGGCTACACCTTC	CASSSRVPPNYGYTF
-	TRBD1	TRBV9	TRBJ1-5	TGTGCCAGCAGCGTCGGACAGGGGGCAGGTCAGCCCCAGCATTTT	CASSVGQGAGQPQHF
once	-	TRBV15	TRBJ2-7	TGTGCCACCAGCAGAACAGGGACCGCTGACTACGAGCAGTACTTC	CATSRTGTADYEQYF
-	TRBD1	TRBV27	TRBJ1-1	TGTGCCAGCAGGGACAGGGGGCCCCTGAACACTGAAGCTTTCTTT	CASRDRGPLNTEAFF
-	-	TRBV6-2/TRBV6-3	TRBJ2-4	TGTGCCAGCAGTCCCGCGGGACAGCAAAACATTCAGTACTTC	CASSPAGQQNIQYF
-	TRBD1	TRBV7-9	TRBJ2-1	TGTGCCAGCAGCTCGCCAGGGGGACCTTACAATGAGCAGTTCTTC	CASSSPGGPYNEQFF
-	-	TRBV27	TRBJ2-1	TGTGCCAGCAGTTTATCGTCTAGTCTGTTCAATGAGCAGTTCTTC	CASSLSSSLFNEQFF
-	TRBD1	TRBV10-3	TRBJ1-5	TGTGCCATCAGTGAGACGGTTTGGACAGGAAATAGCAATCAGCCCCAGCATTTT	CAISETVWTGNSNQPQHF
few	-	TRBV19	TRBJ1-2	TGTGCCAGTAGTCCCAATGGGGAGGGAGCTAACTATGGCTACACCTTC	CASSPNGEGANYGYTF
few	-	TRBV7-2	TRBJ1-5	TGTGCCAGCAGCACACAGGGCATCAATCAGCCCCAGCATTTT	CASSTQGINQPQHF
-	TRBD2	TRBV28	TRBJ2-1	TGTGCCAGCAGTTCTACTAGCGGTTTTTACAATGAGCAGTTCTTC	CASSSTSGFYNEQFF
-	TRBD1	TRBV2	TRBJ1-2	TGTGCCAGCAGGACAGGGAGGACTAACTATGGCTACACCTTC	CASRTGRTNYGYTF
-	TRBD2	TRBV7-3	TRBJ2-5	TGTGCCAGCAGCTACGGGACTAGCGGGGGGGAAGAGACCCAGTACTTC	CASSYGTSGGEETQYF
-	-	TRBV12-3/TRBV12-4	TRBJ1-2	TGTGCCAGCAGTTCCGACTATGGCTACACCTTC	CASSSDYGYTF
-	TRBD1	TRBV6-5	TRBJ1-4	TGTGCCAGCAGTCTGGACAGGGCGGGGGAAAAACTGTTTTTT	CASSLDRAGEKLFF
-	-	TRBV7-2	TRBJ1-3	TGTGCCAGCAGCTCACGGGTCCTCTCTGGAAACACCATATATTTT	CASSSRVLSGNTIYF
-	TRBD1	TRBV6-2/TRBV6-3	TRBJ2-7	TGTGCCAGCAGTTATGGTACAGGGGGCGCCTACGAGCAGTACTTC	CASSYGTGGAYEQYF
-	-	TRBV3-1/TRBV3-2	TRBJ1-5	TGTGCCAGCAGCCAAGGTATCCTGCCCCAGCATTTT	CASSQGILPQHF
-	-	TRBV5-1	TRBJ2-3	TGCGCCAGCAGAGCTAAGGGGATGGGCACAGATACGCAGTATTTT	CASRAKGMGTDTQYF
-	TRBD2	TRBV5-1	TRBJ2-3	TGCGCCAGCAGCTTGGGGGGAGGGGTGCGATGGGCGCAGTATTTT	CASSLGGGVRWAQYF
-	-	TRBV4-1	TRBJ2-2	TGCGCCAGCAGCCAAGACTTGGGTGGCGGGGCTAAAAACACCGGGGAGCTGTTTTTT	CASSQDLGGGAKNTGELFF
-	-	TRBV27	TRBJ1-3	TGTGCCAGCAGTGCCCAACAGGGAAACACCATATATTTT	CASSAQQGNTIYF
-	TRBD1	TRBV6-6	TRBJ1-2	TGTGCCAGCAGTTACCCGGGACAGGGTTTGGACTATGGCTACACCTTC	CASSYPGQGLDYGYTF
-	-	TRBV6-2/TRBV6-3	TRBJ1-5	TGTGCCAGCAGCCAAGTAGCGCCCGGACAGTTCAATCAGCCCCAGCATTTT	CASSQVAPGQFNQPQHF
-	-	TRBV19	TRBJ1-4	TGTGCCAGTAGGAAGCCTGCAACTAATGAAAAACTGTTTTTT	CASRKPATNEKLFF
once	TRBD2	TRBV29-1	TRBJ2-1	TGCAGCTTCGGACTAGCGGGAGGTTATGGTTTCAATGAGCAGTTCTTC	CSFGLAGGYGFNEQFF
-	-	TRBV27	TRBJ1-2	TGTGCCAGCAGTTTATCCGAGGGCCCCTATGGCTACACCTTC	CASSLSEGPYGYTF
-	TRBD2	TRBV7-2	TRBJ2-5	TGTGCCAGCAGCAAAAAAGCGGGGGAAGAGACCCAGTACTTC	CASSKKAGEETQYF
-	-	TRBV5-5	TRBJ1-5	TGTGCCAGCAGCTTGGAGGGTACGGGGCAGCCCCAGCATTTT	CASSLEGTGQPQHF